The 31 T cell receptor beta chains given below trace back to one sample, sequenced in a study of regulatory T cells in long-lasting Graves disease. Regarding time point: persistent/refractory GD, antithyroid drugs over 5 years with positive TRAb. Extracted RNA from PBMCs served as the source of the TCR library. Arm-PCR of CDR3 regions with iRepertoire HTBI primers generated TCR beta libraries. TCRdb fed the multiplex PCR reads into MiXCR, producing one record per CDR3 protein. The sample yields around 450,000 distinct CDR3 sequences, under 25% seen once. The source material was peripheral blood mononuclear cells (PBMCs), sampled when the disease was refractory, from a patient treated with antithyroid drugs. The receptors originated from a female donor with Graves disease.

This clonotype was counted between two and nine times. CDR3 sequence: CASSHRAAAYEQYF. The CDR3 DNA is TGCGCCAGCAGCCATCGGGCAGCCGCCTACGAGCAGTACTTC. The V call is TRBV4-1, the J call TRBJ2-7; D not resolved. CDR3 length equals 14 residues. The V gene's germline CDR1 is MGHRA and CDR2 YSYEKL. With 3 bases removed from V and 2 bases from J, the gap between germline ends came to 11 bases.

This clonotype was picked up many times. The chain uses TRBV12-3 or TRBV12-4 and TRBJ1-6; no clear D gene. V shed 5 bases and J shed 4 bases, with 12 bases lying between them. The CDR3 length is 15 residues. The CDR3 protein is CASSQADTYNSPLHF. The CDR3 DNA sequence: TGTGCCAGCAGTCAGGCTGACACGTATAATTCACCCCTCCACTTT.

This clonotype came up many times. The chain recombines TRBV28 with TRBJ2-7, with D tentatively TRBD2 (5 bases). The CDR3 has 13 residues. Germline V gene sequence: CDR1 MDHEN, CDR2 SYDVKM. The germline V and J ends were trimmed by 6 bases and 7 bases, with 16 bases remaining between them. DNA of the CDR3: TGTGCCAGCAGCCCCGCCCCACCGGGAGAGCAGTACTTC. Amino acids: CASSPAPPGEQYF.

This clonotype was observed a handful of times. The rearrangement joins TRBV6-1 to TRBJ2-7, with 7 nucleotides matching TRBD2. V lost 5 bases, J lost 2 bases, and 6 bases stayed unmatched. The CDR3 consists of 14 residues. CDR1 and CDR2 from the germline V gene are MNHNS and SASEGT. The CDR3 nucleotides read TGTGCCAGCAGTCCCCGGACTAGTCCCTACGAGCAGTACTTC. It is translated as CASSPRTSPYEQYF.

This chain links TRBV5-1 with TRBJ2-2; perhaps D is TRBD1 or TRBD2 (5 bases each). The CDR3 covers 14 residues. V shed 4 bases and J shed 5 bases, with 12 bases lying between them. CDR1 SGHRS and CDR2 YFSETQ come from the germline V gene. CDR3 nucleotide sequence: TGCGCCAGCAGCCCGGGACCTGGTACCGGGGAGCTGTTTTTT. This gives the protein CASSPGPGTGELFF.

This clonotype was recorded a few times. The rearrangement uses TRBV28 and TRBJ2-2, with D perhaps matching TRBD2 (7 bases). CDR1 is MDHEN, CDR2 SYDVKM, per germline. The CDR3 spans 14 residues. Trimming removed 5 bases from V and 7 bases from J, with 14 bases in between. CDR3 loop: CASSVGGGHGELFF. CDR3 bases: TGTGCCAGCAGTGTGGGGGGGGGCCACGGGGAGCTGTTTTTT.

This clonotype showed up many times. At one boundary the junction diverges from the germline segment, which might be a read error. The chain uses TRBV5-1 and TRBJ2-5; no clear D. CDR1 and CDR2 (germline): SGHRS, YFSETQ. The CDR3 loop spans 13 amino acids. The CDR3 here is CASSFRRQETQYF. The CDR3, as DNA: TGTGCCAGCAGTTTCCGCAGACAAGAGACCCAGTACTTC.

J is TRBJ1-3 and V is TRBV6-1; D may be TRBD1 (5 bases). CDR1 is MNHNS, CDR2 SASEGT, per germline. Trimming removed 5 bases from V and 4 bases from J, with 18 bases in between. The CDR3 has 16 residues. CDR3 residues: CASSRHSGTLGNTIYF. CDR3 coding DNA: TGTGCCAGCAGTCGCCATTCCGGGACTCTCGGAAACACCATATATTTT.

Of note for this clonotype: With a much larger clone just one base away, this may be a read error. The chain uses TRBV7-3 and TRBJ1-6; a possible D gene is TRBD1 (5 bases). V lost 0 bases, J lost 7 bases, and 10 bases lay in between. The CDR3 extends over 15 amino acids. Germline V gene data show CDR1 as SGHTA and CDR2 as FQGTGA. CDR3 DNA sequence: TGTGCCAGCAGCTTAACGTCGGGGCCGAATTCACCCCTCCACTTT. Its protein is CASSLTSGPNSPLHF.

On this clonotype itself: This could be a read error, since a much larger clone is one nucleotide away. This CDR3 fails to terminate in the conserved phenylalanine or tryptophan, so it likely reflects a read error. The genes are TRBV19 and TRBJ1-4; D is perhaps TRBD1 (5 bases). The germline CDR1 and CDR2 sequences are LNHDA and SQIVND (reference sequence). Trimming took off 3 bases at V and 0 bases at J, with 17 bases between the two ends. The CDR3 contains 18 residues. The CDR3: CASSIAGAGFATNEKLFS. DNA of the CDR3: TGTGCCAGTAGTATCGCCGGGGCTGGTTTTGCAACTAATGAAAAACTGTTTTCT.

For the CDR3, the DNA is TGTGCCAGCAGTGAAGCACCTGGCTCTGGGGCCAACGTCCTGACTTTC. It translates to CASSEAPGSGANVLTF. J is TRBJ2-6 and V is TRBV6-1; D remains unclear. The ends were cut back, 0 bases at V and 0 bases at J, with 6 bases in the middle. CDR3 length: 16 amino acids. CDR1 is MNHNS and CDR2 is SASEGT in the germline V gene.

This clonotype occurred a few times. The V gene is TRBV14, the J gene TRBJ2-7, with D perhaps matching TRBD1 (6 bases). Looked up from germline, CDR1 is SGHDN and CDR2 is FVKESK. V was cut by 1 base and J by 4 bases, with 14 bases left in between. The CDR3 is 15 residues long. CDR3 sequence (DNA): TGTGCCAGCAGCCAAGCCTTGGGACAAAGTTACGAGCAGTACTTC. It yields the protein CASSQALGQSYEQYF.

Many counts were recorded for this clonotype. The V and J genes are TRBV15 and TRBJ1-3, with D perhaps matching TRBD1 (5 bases). The CDR3 runs to 15 residues. Germline assignment: CDR1 LNHNV and CDR2 YYDKDF (reference sequence). With 0 bases removed from V and 1 base from J, the gap between germline ends came to 7 bases. Here the CDR3 reads CATSRDRGSGNTIYF. CDR3 sequence (DNA): TGTGCCACCAGCAGAGATCGGGGGTCTGGAAACACCATATATTTT.

Ten or more counts support this clonotype. This sequence joins TRBV28 and TRBJ1-2; TRBD1 might be the D (6 bases). Germline CDR1 reads MDHEN; CDR2 reads SYDVKM. The V and J ends lost 10 bases and 2 bases respectively, with 11 bases between them. The CDR3 has 12 residues. The CDR3 region is CATIRGNYGYTF. The CDR3 region has the DNA TGTGCCACCATAAGGGGGAACTATGGCTACACCTTC.

This clonotype was seen ten or more times. V usage is TRBV30 and J usage is TRBJ1-5; tentative D call: TRBD1 (5 bases). V was cut by 0 bases and J by 7 bases, with 13 bases left in between. Per the germline V gene, CDR1 is GTSNPN and CDR2 is SVGIG (reference sequence). The CDR3 consists of 14 residues. The CDR3 spells CAWSVGVGGQPQHF. The DNA of the CDR3 is TGTGCCTGGAGTGTGGGTGTCGGGGGACAGCCCCAGCATTTT.

This clonotype was recorded at least ten times. The genes are TRBV7-8 and TRBJ2-5; D unresolved. The CDR3 covers 15 residues. V was trimmed by 1 base and J by 0 bases, leaving 9 bases between them. Germline V gene data show CDR1 as SGHVS and CDR2 as FQNEAQ. The CDR3 reads CASSLGGGHQETQYF. The CDR3 DNA follows: TGTGCCAGCAGCTTAGGTGGCGGTCACCAAGAGACCCAGTACTTC.

This clonotype was picked up a small number of times. This chain links TRBV28 with TRBJ1-6, with D unclear. V was cut by 4 bases and J by 6 bases, with 10 bases left in between. CDR3 length: 14 amino acids. Per the germline V gene, CDR1 is MDHEN and CDR2 is SYDVKM. In nucleotides, the CDR3 is TGTGCCAGCAGTTCTACTGGCCGTAATTCACCCCTCCACTTT. Its protein product is CASSSTGRNSPLHF.

With regard to this clonotype: The conserved phenylalanine or tryptophan is not found at the CDR3 terminus, so this likely reflects a read error. This sequence joins TRBV6-2 or TRBV6-3 and TRBJ2-7, with D possibly called TRBD1 or TRBD2 (5 bases each). Germline CDR1 and CDR2: MNHEY and SVGEGT. This CDR3 region has 11 residues. V lost 5 bases to trimming and J lost 6 bases, with 8 bases between them. The CDR3 DNA reads as TGTGCCAGCAGTGGGGGACGCGAGCAGTACTCC. Its protein product is CASSGGREQYS.

A note on this clonotype: This likely traces to a read error, being one base from a far larger clone. The chain links TRBV28 to TRBJ1-2; D not resolved. The CDR3 is made up of 15 amino acids. The V end lost 5 bases, the J end lost 4 bases, and 17 bases lay between the germline ends. Looked up from germline, CDR1 is MDHEN and CDR2 is SYDVKM. CDR3 sequence (DNA): TGTGCCAGCAGTCCGGAGTACAGAGGGAGCTATGGCTACACCTTC. Encoded protein: CASSPEYRGSYGYTF.

This clonotype was detected only a few times. J is TRBJ1-5 and V is TRBV7-9; 9 positions match TRBD1. This CDR3 has 16 amino acids. Germline V gene data show CDR1 as SEHNR and CDR2 as FQNEAQ (reference sequence). The trim removed 5 bases at V and 5 bases at J, leaving 10 bases unmatched. The CDR3 nucleotides are TGTGCCAGCAGCACGTGGACAGGGGATGTTCATCAGCCCCAGCATTTT. Amino acids: CASSTWTGDVHQPQHF.

This clonotype showed up just a few times. The rearrangement links TRBV6-1 to TRBJ1-5; D unresolved. This CDR3 is built from 16 residues. Trimming removed 7 bases at V and 0 bases at J, with 16 bases between. Germline lookup yields CDR1 MNHNS and CDR2 SASEGT. Written as DNA, the CDR3 is TGTGCCAGCAACGAGCGTAGCCTTTATAGCAATCAGCCCCAGCATTTT. Translation: CASNERSLYSNQPQHF.

This clonotype was picked up a small number of times. This may stem from a read error, because a much larger clone lies one nucleotide away. Without the conserved terminal phenylalanine or tryptophan, this CDR3 likely stems from a read error. V gene TRBV7-2 combines with J gene TRBJ1-4; a possible D gene is TRBD1 (5 bases). The CDR3 has 17 residues. V lost 2 bases to trimming and J lost 8 bases, with 21 bases between them. Germline CDR1 is SGHTA and CDR2 is FQGNSA. The CDR3 spells CASSLSARADNREKLFS. Written as DNA, the CDR3 is TGTGCCAGCAGCTTAAGTGCCAGGGCTGATAATCGGGAAAAACTGTTTTCT.

This clonotype was counted at least ten times. The V gene is TRBV5-1, the J gene TRBJ2-7; 7 bases are a match to TRBD1. The CDR3 totals 14 residues. CDR1 SGHRS and CDR2 YFSETQ come from the germline V gene. Trimming removed 3 bases from V and 2 bases from J; junction bases left unmatched: 5. The CDR3 here is CASSYPDRAYEQYF. DNA for the CDR3: TGCGCCAGCAGCTACCCCGACAGGGCCTACGAGCAGTACTTC.

This clonotype was seen many times. V usage is TRBV11-2 and J usage is TRBJ1-5; tentative D call: TRBD1 (5 bases). This CDR3 is 14 amino acids long. Germline lookup yields CDR1 SGHAT and CDR2 FQNNGV. With 5 bases removed from V and 6 bases from J, the gap between germline ends came to 14 bases. The CDR3: CASSLTPGGQPQHF. The CDR3 bases are TGTGCCAGCAGCCTCACCCCCGGGGGTCAGCCCCAGCATTTT. Looking up the rest from reference TRBV11-2 and TRBJ1-5 gives the full variable domain: EAGVAQSPRYKIIEKRQSVAFWCNPISGHATLYWYQQILGQGPKLLIQFQNNGVVDDSQLPKDRFSAERLKGVDSTLKIQPAKLEDSAVYLCASSLTPGGQPQHFGDGTRLSIL.

This clonotype has a handful of counts. V gene TRBV15 combines with J gene TRBJ1-5, with TRBD1 as a possible D gene (6 bases). The CDR3 runs 15 residues. Trimming shortened V by 8 bases and J by 5 bases, and 19 bases separated the two germline ends. Germline loops: CDR1 LNHNV, CDR2 YYDKDF (reference sequence). The CDR3: CATSPGTSADQPQHF. The CDR3 bases are TGTGCCACCTCGCCAGGGACATCCGCGGATCAGCCCCAGCATTTT.

The chain joins TRBV6-1 to TRBJ2-6; D is perhaps TRBD1 (5 bases). Germline V gene data show CDR1 as MNHNS and CDR2 as SASEGT. The ends were cut back, 5 bases at V and 0 bases at J, with 11 bases in the middle. The CDR3 extends over 16 amino acids. The CDR3 protein is CASSPWGGSGANVLTF. CDR3 DNA: TGTGCCAGCAGTCCCTGGGGCGGCTCTGGGGCCAACGTCCTGACTTTC.

As concerns this clonotype: This could be a read error, since a much larger clone is one nucleotide away. The chain carries TRBV5-6 and TRBJ1-1; D possibly corresponds to TRBD1 (6 bases). The V and J ends lost 4 bases and 6 bases respectively, with 19 bases between them. Germline values: CDR1 SGHDT, CDR2 YYEEEE. The CDR3 contains 15 residues. For the CDR3, the DNA is TGTGCCAGCAGCAACAGGGACCCCGGTGGGGCTGAAGCTTTCTTT. It encodes CASSNRDPGGAEAFF.

This clonotype was recorded a few times. V gene TRBV7-9 combines with J gene TRBJ1-6, with a tentative D call TRBD1 (5 bases). Germline CDR1 and CDR2: SEHNR and FQNEAQ (reference sequence). The CDR3 is 15 amino acids. With 8 bases removed from V and 1 base from J, the gap between germline ends came to 12 bases. This chain's CDR3 is CASGTGSSYNSPLHF. CDR3 nucleotide sequence: TGTGCCAGCGGGACCGGGTCGTCCTATAATTCACCCCTCCACTTT.

This clonotype showed up just a few times. Here the CDR3 reads CASRLDRLTNIQYF. In DNA, the CDR3 is TGTGCCAGCAGATTGGACAGGCTCACAAACATTCAGTACTTC. This sequence joins TRBV6-4 and TRBJ2-4, with 7 nucleotides matching TRBD1. Trimming took 6 bases from V and 6 from J; bases not matched to a gene: 8. Germline CDR1 MRHNA, CDR2 SNTAGT. This CDR3 region has 14 residues.

The chain combines TRBV12-3 or TRBV12-4 with TRBJ2-3, with D perhaps TRBD1 or TRBD2 (5 bases each). Trimming removed 6 bases at V and 6 bases at J, with 19 bases between. The CDR3 consists of 15 residues. Here the CDR3 reads CASRGDGGTYDTQYF. The CDR3 coding sequence is TGTGCCAGCAGGGGGGACGGAGGCACTTACGATACGCAGTATTTT.

This clonotype was counted ten times or more. This chain connects TRBV12-3 or TRBV12-4 to TRBJ1-2; D unresolved. The length of the CDR3 is 12 residues. V lost 7 bases, J lost 8 bases, and 14 bases lay in between. The CDR3: CASTWSGNGYTF. The DNA for the CDR3 is TGTGCCAGCACCTGGAGTGGGAACGGCTACACCTTC.